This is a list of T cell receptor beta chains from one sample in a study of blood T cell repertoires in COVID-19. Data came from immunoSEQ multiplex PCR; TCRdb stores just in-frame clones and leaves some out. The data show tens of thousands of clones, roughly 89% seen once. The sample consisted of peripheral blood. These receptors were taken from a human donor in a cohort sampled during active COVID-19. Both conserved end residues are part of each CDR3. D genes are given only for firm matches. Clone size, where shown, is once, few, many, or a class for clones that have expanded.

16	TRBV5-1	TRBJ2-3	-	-	TGCGCCAGCAGCTTGACAGGGAGGGGGGGCACAGATACGCAGTATTTT	CASSLTGRGGTDTQYF
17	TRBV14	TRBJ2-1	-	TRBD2	TGTGCCAGCAGCCAATGGCAGACTAGCGGTTCTTACAATGAGCAGTTCTTC	CASSQWQTSGSYNEQFF
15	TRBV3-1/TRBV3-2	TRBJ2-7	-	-	TGTGCCAGCAGCCCCACCAGGGGCGCTGTCTACGAGCAGTACTTC	CASSPTRGAVYEQYF
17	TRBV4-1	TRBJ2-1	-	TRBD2	TGCGCCAGCAGCCAAGATGCCCTAGCGGGGATAAACAATGAGCAGTTCTTC	CASSQDALAGINNEQFF
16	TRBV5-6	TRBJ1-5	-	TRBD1	TGTGCCAGCAGCTTGGTCTCGGACAGGGGGCTCCAGCCCCAGCATTTT	CASSLVSDRGLQPQHF
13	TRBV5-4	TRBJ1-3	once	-	TGTGCCAGCAGCGGGGGACAAATGGGCACCATATATTTT	CASSGGQMGTIYF
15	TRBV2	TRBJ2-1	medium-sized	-	TGTGCCAGCACTTCTCCTCCCAGCGCCGAAAATGAGCAGTTCTTC	CASTSPPSAENEQFF
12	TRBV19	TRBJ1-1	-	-	TGTGCCAGTAGTATTGGGTTAGCTCGGGCTTTCTTT	CASSIGLARAFF
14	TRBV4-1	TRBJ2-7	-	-	TGCGCCAGCAGCCACGGAAGGGGGGGCTACGAGCAGTACTTC	CASSHGRGGYEQYF
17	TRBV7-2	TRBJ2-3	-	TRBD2	TGTGCCAGCAGCTTAGTTTGGAGCGGGGGGAGGTCAGATACGCAGTATTTT	CASSLVWSGGRSDTQYF
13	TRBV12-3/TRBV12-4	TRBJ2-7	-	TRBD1	TGTGCCAGCAGTTTCGGGACAGGGACCGAGCAGTACTTC	CASSFGTGTEQYF
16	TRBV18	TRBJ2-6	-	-	TGTGCCAGCTCACCAGACACCAGCTCTGGGGCCAACGTCCTGACTTTC	CASSPDTSSGANVLTF
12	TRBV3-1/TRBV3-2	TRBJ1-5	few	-	TGTGCCAGCAGCCCCCGACTGGGTCTCTTGCATTTT	CASSPRLGLLHF
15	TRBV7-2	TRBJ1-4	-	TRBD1	TGTGCCAGCAGCCCAAGGACAGGGCTGGATGAAAAACTGTTTTTT	CASSPRTGLDEKLFF
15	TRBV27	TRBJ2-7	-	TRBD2	TGTGCCAGCAGTTCGCCGACTAGCGGGAGGCCCCAGCAGTACTTC	CASSSPTSGRPQQYF
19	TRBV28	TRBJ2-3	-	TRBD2	TGTGCCAGCAGTACCCCGGGACTAGCGGGAGGGCCTAGGTTGGATACGCAGTATTTT	CASSTPGLAGGPRLDTQYF
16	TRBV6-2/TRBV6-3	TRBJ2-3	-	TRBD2	TGTGCCAGCAGTCCCGGACTAGCGGGGGTCACAGATACGCAGTATTTT	CASSPGLAGVTDTQYF
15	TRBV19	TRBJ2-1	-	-	TGTGCCAGTACCATGGGGCGGAGATTATACAATGAGCAGTTCTTC	CASTMGRRLYNEQFF
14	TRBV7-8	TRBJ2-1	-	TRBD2	TGTGCCAGCAGCTCGGGGGGGTCTATCCATGAGCAGTTCTTC	CASSSGGSIHEQFF
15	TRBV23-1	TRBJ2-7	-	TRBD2	TGCGCCAGCAGTCCGGAGACTAGCGGGAGTTACGAGCAGTACTTC	CASSPETSGSYEQYF
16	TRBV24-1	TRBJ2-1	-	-	TGTGCCACCAGTGTAAAGAGGAGCTCCTCACTTAATGAGCAGTTCTTC	CATSVKRSSSLNEQFF
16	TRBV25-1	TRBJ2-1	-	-	TGTGCCAGCAGTGTCTCCCTGATAGCAGAGGACAATGAGCAGTTCTTC	CASSVSLIAEDNEQFF
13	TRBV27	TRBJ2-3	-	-	TGTGCCAGCAGTTTACGGGTCCCAGATACGCAGTATTTT	CASSLRVPDTQYF
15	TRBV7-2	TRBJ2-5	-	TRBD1	TGTGCCAGCAGCTTAGGGTCAACAGGGGGAGAGACCCAGTACTTC	CASSLGSTGGETQYF
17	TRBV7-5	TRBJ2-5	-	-	TGTGCCAGAAGCTTAGAATTATCCTCGGGACAGCAAGAGACCCAGTACTTC	CARSLELSSGQQETQYF
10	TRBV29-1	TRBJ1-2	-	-	TGCAGCGTAGAACAGGATGGCTACACCTTC	CSVEQDGYTF
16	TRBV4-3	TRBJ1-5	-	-	TGCGCCAGCAGCCAAGAGTTAGGGGGTGGCAATCAGCCCCAGCATTTT	CASSQELGGGNQPQHF
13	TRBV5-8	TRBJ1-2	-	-	TGTGCCAGCAGCCCCCCTACCTCCTATGGCTACACCTTC	CASSPPTSYGYTF
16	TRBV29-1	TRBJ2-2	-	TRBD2	TGCAGCGGCGGTGGGGCTAGCGGGGGGGCGAGCGGGGAGCTGTTTTTT	CSGGGASGGASGELFF
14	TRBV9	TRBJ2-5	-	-	TGTGCCAGCACCCTGGGGGCGGCGGAAGAGACCCAGTACTTC	CASTLGAAEETQYF
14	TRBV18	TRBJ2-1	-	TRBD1	TGTGCCAGCTCACGTGGACAGGCCCCCGATGAGCAGTTCTTC	CASSRGQAPDEQFF
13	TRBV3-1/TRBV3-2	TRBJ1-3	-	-	TGTGCCAGCAGCCACCTCAGAGGAAACACCATATATTTT	CASSHLRGNTIYF
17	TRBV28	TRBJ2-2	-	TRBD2	TGTGCCAGCAGGGGGCGCGGCCGGGAGGGCCTACCCGGGGAGCTGTTTTTT	CASRGRGREGLPGELFF
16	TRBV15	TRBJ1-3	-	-	TGTGCCACCAGCGCTAGGCGGGGCGCGGCGGGAAACACCATATATTTT	CATSARRGAAGNTIYF
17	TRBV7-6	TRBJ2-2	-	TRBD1	TGTGCCAGCAGCTTACTTCTCGGACAGGGTGGGACCGGGGAGCTGTTTTTT	CASSLLLGQGGTGELFF
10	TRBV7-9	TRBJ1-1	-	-	TGTGCCAGCAGCGAGACTTGGGTCGTATTT	CASSETWVVF
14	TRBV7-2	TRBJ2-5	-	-	TGTGCCAGCAGCCGCCCGGGTGGCCAAGAGACCCAGTACTTC	CASSRPGGQETQYF
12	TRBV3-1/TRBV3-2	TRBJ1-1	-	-	TGTGCCAGCAGCGCTCCGGGACTAAGAGCTTTCTTT	CASSAPGLRAFF
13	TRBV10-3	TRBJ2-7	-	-	TGTGCCATCAGTGATACCGCCGAGGACGAGCAGTACTTC	CAISDTAEDEQYF
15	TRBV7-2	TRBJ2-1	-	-	TGTGCCAGCAGCTTTTTTAGCGGGACAGGGAATGAGCAGTTCTTC	CASSFFSGTGNEQFF
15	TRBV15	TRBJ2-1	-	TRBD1	TGTGCCACCAGCAGCTGGGACAGGGGCAACAATGAGCAGTTCTTC	CATSSWDRGNNEQFF
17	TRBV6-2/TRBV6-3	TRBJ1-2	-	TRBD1	TGTGCCAGCAGTTTCGCCGGGACAGGCGCGACTAACTATGGCTACACCTTC	CASSFAGTGATNYGYTF
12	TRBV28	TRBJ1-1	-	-	TGTGCCAGCACCTTCTCTCTGGGCGAAGCTTTCTTT	CASTFSLGEAFF
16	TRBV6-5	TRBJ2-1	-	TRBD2	TGTGCCAGCAGTTACCTTGGGACTAGCCTCTACAATGAGCAGTTCTTC	CASSYLGTSLYNEQFF
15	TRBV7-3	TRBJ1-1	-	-	TGTGCCAGCAGCTTAACGCTAGGGGGTGGGACTGAAGCTTTCTTT	CASSLTLGGGTEAFF
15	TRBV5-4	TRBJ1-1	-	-	TGTGCCAGCAGCTTGGCTGGCTTTTTGAACACTGAAGCTTTCTTT	CASSLAGFLNTEAFF
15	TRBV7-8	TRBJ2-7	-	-	TGTGCCAGCAGCTTATGGGCGCCGGTCCCCTACGAGCAGTACTTC	CASSLWAPVPYEQYF
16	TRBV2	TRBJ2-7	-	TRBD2	TGTGCCAGCAGTGGTAAGGGTAGCGGGAGTATTTACGAGCAGTACTTC	CASSGKGSGSIYEQYF
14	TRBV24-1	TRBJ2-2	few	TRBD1	TGTGCCACCAGTCCGGGACAGGGGGCCGGGGAGCTGTTTTTT	CATSPGQGAGELFF